This T cell receptor (beta chain) was captured in a study of T cell responses to AZD1222 COVID-19 vaccine. Study-level results: Spike-specific TCR breadth rose after two AZD1222 doses, and depth rose as well. Clonal diversity may have been underestimated in mostly white British donors. The study found vaccine-associated CD4 TCRs spanning spike, dominant at 160-218 and 743-854.

In the case of this clone: Antigen unknown.

Only in-frame clones appear in the TCRdb table, and some are missing; sequencing was by immunoSEQ multiplex PCR. This sample has just under 80,000 clones, with approximately 92% found just once. Trimming removed 4 bases from V and 8 bases from J, with 12 bases in between. Per germline, CDR1 KGHSH and CDR2 LQKENI. The CDR3 contains 13 residues. The chain joins TRBV18 to TRBJ2-1, with D possibly called TRBD1 or TRBD2 (7 bases each). The input for sequencing was peripheral blood, taken 28 days after the second AZD1222 dose. The sequence came from an adult who received the AZD1222 COVID-19 vaccine. This CDR3 is CASSLQGGYEQFF. Written as DNA, the CDR3 is TGTGCCAGCTCACTGCAGGGGGGGTATGAGCAGTTCTTC.